Below are 3 T cell receptor beta chains sequenced from a single sample in a study of cytomegalovirus exposure and HLA in healthy donors. Amplification used 60 Vbeta primers and 13 Jbeta primers. The table came from immunoSEQ multiplex PCR; TCRdb's copy has only in-frame clones and leaves some out. The sample records 95,000 to 100,000 clones, approximately 80% being singletons. The source material was PBMCs. Receptors were obtained from a woman in her sixties or seventies in good health and CMV-seronegative.

Notes on this clone: Other nucleotide sequences in the sample specify the same CDR3. The chain joins TRBV5-1 to TRBJ2-3; TRBD2 aligns across 7 bases. J was trimmed by 2 bases and V by 4 bases; bases with no gene match: 7. Germline lookup yields CDR1 SGHRS and CDR2 YFSETQ. The CDR3 is 15 amino acids. Here the CDR3 DNA reads TGCGCCAGCAGCCCGGGGGGATCTATCACAGATACGCAGTATTTT. It codes for CASSPGGSITDTQYF.

This chain uses TRBV7-8 with TRBJ2-7; 9 bases line up with TRBD1. This CDR3 is built from 17 residues. CDR1 is SGHVS and CDR2 is FQNEAQ in the germline V gene. The V and J ends lost 3 bases and 3 bases, in that order; junction bases with no gene match: 12. In nucleotides, the CDR3 is TGTGCCAGCAGCTTCGTCGCCGGGACAGGGTTCAACTACGAGCAGTACTTC. This gives the protein CASSFVAGTGFNYEQYF.

In nucleotides, the CDR3 is TGTGCCAGCACGGGACAGTTTGAAGCTTTCTTT. This codes for CASTGQFEAFF. J is TRBJ1-1 and V is TRBV28; 7 nucleotides align to TRBD1. CDR3 length: 11 residues. V shed 7 bases and J 7 bases; nucleotides not matched to a gene: 3. Germline V gives CDR1 MDHEN, CDR2 SYDVKM.